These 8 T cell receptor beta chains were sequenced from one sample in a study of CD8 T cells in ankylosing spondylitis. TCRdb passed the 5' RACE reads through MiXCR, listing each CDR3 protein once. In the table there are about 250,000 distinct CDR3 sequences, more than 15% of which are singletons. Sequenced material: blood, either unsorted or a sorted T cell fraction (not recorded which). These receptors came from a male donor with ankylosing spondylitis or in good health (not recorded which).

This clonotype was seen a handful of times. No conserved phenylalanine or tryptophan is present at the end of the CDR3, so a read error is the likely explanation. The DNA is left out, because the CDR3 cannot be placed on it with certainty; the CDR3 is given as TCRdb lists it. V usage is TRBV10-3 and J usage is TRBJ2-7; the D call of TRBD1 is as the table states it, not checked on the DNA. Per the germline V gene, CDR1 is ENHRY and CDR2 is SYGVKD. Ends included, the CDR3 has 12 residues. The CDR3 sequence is CAIRTNINRDSD.

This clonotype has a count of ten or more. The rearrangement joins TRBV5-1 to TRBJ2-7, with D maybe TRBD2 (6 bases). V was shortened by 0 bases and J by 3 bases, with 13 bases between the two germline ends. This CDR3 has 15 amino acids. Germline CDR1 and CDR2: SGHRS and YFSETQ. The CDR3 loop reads CASSLDASDYYEQYF. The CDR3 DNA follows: TGCGCCAGCAGCTTGGATGCGTCGGACTACTACGAGCAGTACTTC.

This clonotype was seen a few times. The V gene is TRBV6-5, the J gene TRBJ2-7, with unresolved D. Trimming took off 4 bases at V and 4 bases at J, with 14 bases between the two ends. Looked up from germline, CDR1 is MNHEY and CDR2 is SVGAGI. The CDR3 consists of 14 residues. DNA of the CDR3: TGTGCCAGCAGTTTGGAAGCAAGGGCATACGAGCAGTACTTC. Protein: CASSLEARAYEQYF.

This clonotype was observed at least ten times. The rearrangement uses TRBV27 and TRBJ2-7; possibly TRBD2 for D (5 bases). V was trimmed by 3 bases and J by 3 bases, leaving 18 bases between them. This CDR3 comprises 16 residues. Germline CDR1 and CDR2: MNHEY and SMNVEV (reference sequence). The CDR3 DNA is TGTGCCAGCAGTTTCCGCTGGGAGAGTATCGGCTACGAGCAGTACTTC. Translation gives CASSFRWESIGYEQYF.

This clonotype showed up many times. As DNA, the CDR3 is TGCAGCGCGTGGGGACTAGCGGGATTAAGCTCCTACAATGAGCAGTTCTTC. Translation gives CSAWGLAGLSSYNEQFF. The rearrangement uses TRBV29-1 and TRBJ2-1; TRBD2 aligns across 13 bases. The CDR3 spans 17 residues. The V gene end was trimmed by 7 bases and the J gene end by 0 bases; junction bases not matched to a gene: 9. Germline CDR1 SQVTM, CDR2 ANQGSEA.

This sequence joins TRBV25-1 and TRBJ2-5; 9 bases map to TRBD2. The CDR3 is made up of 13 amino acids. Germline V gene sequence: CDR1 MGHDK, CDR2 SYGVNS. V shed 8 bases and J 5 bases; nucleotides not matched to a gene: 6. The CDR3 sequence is CASRASGEETQYF. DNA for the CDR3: TGTGCCAGCCGAGCTAGCGGGGAGGAGACCCAGTACTTC.

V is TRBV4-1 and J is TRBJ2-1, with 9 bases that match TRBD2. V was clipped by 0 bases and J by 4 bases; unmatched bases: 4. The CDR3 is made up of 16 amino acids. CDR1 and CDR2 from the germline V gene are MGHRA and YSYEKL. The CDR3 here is CASSQDGTSRYNEQFF. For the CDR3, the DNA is TGCGCCAGCAGCCAAGACGGGACTAGCAGATACAATGAGCAGTTCTTC.

CDR3 DNA: TGTGCCAGCAGCTCAGGACCCTCCGCGGGCTACGAGCAGTACTTC. Protein product: CASSSGPSAGYEQYF. The chain has TRBV7-9 and TRBJ2-7; TRBD2 might be the D (5 bases). The CDR3 is made up of 15 amino acids. Germline V lookup: CDR1 SEHNR, CDR2 FQNEAQ (reference sequence). V was cut by 4 bases and J by 3 bases, with 16 bases left in between.